This T cell receptor (beta chain) originates from a study of cytomegalovirus exposure and HLA in healthy donors. Study results and caveats: Roughly uniform depth of sequencing across donors was assumed in presence/absence analyses. Altogether, 170 or so TCR beta chains were recorded as cytomegalovirus-associated.

On this clone: What it binds is not known.

Sampled while nominally healthy, donors likely had unrecorded immune exposures. The PCR had 60 Vbeta and 13 Jbeta primers. Sequencing used immunoSEQ multiplex PCR; TCRdb keeps in-frame clones, though not all of them. This sample contains 65,000 to 85,000 clones. The receptor's source is a woman in her 30s in good health and CMV-seronegative. Sample: PBMCs.

CDR3 amino acids: CASMTGGAVWTEAFF. CDR3 DNA sequence: TGTGCCAGCATGACAGGGGGCGCGGTCTGGACTGAAGCTTTCTTT. J is TRBJ1-1 and V is TRBV28, with TRBD1 matching over 10 bases. Trimming at V came to 7 bases and at J to 5 bases, leaving 10 bases not matched to a gene. The length of the CDR3 is 15 residues. Germline loops: CDR1 MDHEN, CDR2 SYDVKM.